These 30 T cell receptor beta chains were all obtained from the same sample, sequenced in a study of blood T cell repertoires in COVID-19. Clones were read by immunoSEQ multiplex PCR, and TCRdb kept only the in-frame ones, dropping some. The repertoire holds hundreds of thousands of clones, roughly 89% seen once, with 7.8% in the top ten. Sequenced: peripheral blood. The receptors shown here come from a woman aged 45-65 years with COVID-19, enrolled during active disease.

This chain joins TRBV5-1 and TRBJ1-6; 7 bases are shared with TRBD1. This CDR3 has 15 amino acids. Germline V gives CDR1 SGHRS, CDR2 YFSETQ. J was trimmed by 8 bases and V by 4 bases; bases with no gene match: 9. The CDR3 loop reads CASSQPTGMDSPLHF. The DNA of the CDR3 is TGCGCCAGCAGCCAACCGACAGGGATGGATTCACCCCTCCACTTT.

This clone appeared a few times. The chain links TRBV24-1 to TRBJ2-5; TRBD1 agrees at 7 bases. Losses at the gene ends were 4 bases for V and 6 bases for J; bases not matched to a gene: 4. This CDR3 region has 13 residues. Germline V gene data show CDR1 as KGHDR and CDR2 as SFDVKD. CDR3 DNA sequence: TGTGCCACCAGTGACCGACAGGGACAGACCCAGTACTTC. This sequence encodes CATSDRQGQTQYF.

The gene calls are TRBV10-3 and TRBJ2-3; 7 bases align to TRBD2. The CDR3 consists of 15 residues. In germline, CDR1 is ENHRY, CDR2 SYGVKD. Trimming removed 7 bases from V and 0 bases from J; junction bases left unmatched: 7. CDR3 DNA: TGTGCCATCACCAACGGGGGGTTGAGCACAGATACGCAGTATTTT. It codes for CAITNGGLSTDTQYF.

This sequence joins TRBV13 and TRBJ2-7; 11 bases fit TRBD2. The V gene's germline CDR1 is PRHDT and CDR2 FYEKMQ (reference sequence). This CDR3 comprises 15 residues. V lost 1 base and J lost 6; bases outside the gene matches: 5. The CDR3: CASSLADSGGVEQYF. The CDR3 DNA follows: TGTGCCAGCAGCTTAGCTGATAGCGGGGGGGTCGAGCAGTACTTC.

V is TRBV19 and J is TRBJ1-3; D is possibly TRBD1 (5 bases). Germline lookup yields CDR1 LNHDA and CDR2 SQIVND (reference sequence). Trimming removed 3 bases from V and 0 bases from J, with 15 bases in between. CDR3 length: 17 residues. The CDR3 nucleotides are TGTGCCAGTAGTATGGAGCTCTGGGGCCCCTCTGGAAACACCATATATTTT. Translating gives CASSMELWGPSGNTIYF.

The rearrangement uses TRBV19 and TRBJ2-2; TRBD2 might be the D (6 bases). The germline V gene has CDR1 LNHDA and CDR2 SQIVND (reference sequence). This CDR3 spans 14 amino acids. V lost 7 bases, J lost 3 bases, and 12 bases lay in between. This CDR3 reads CASNGGTDTGELFF. The CDR3 DNA is TGTGCCAGTAATGGGGGGACCGACACCGGGGAGCTGTTTTTT.

J is TRBJ2-7 and V is TRBV5-1, with D maybe TRBD1 (6 bases). The germline V gene encodes CDR1 SGHRS and CDR2 YFSETQ. Trimming left V 4 bases short and J 6 bases short, with 11 bases between. The CDR3 is 12 amino acids. In DNA form, the CDR3 reads TGCGCCAGCAGCGAGGGGGACGGCGAGCAGTACTTC. Translating gives CASSEGDGEQYF.

The chain is built from TRBV2 and TRBJ2-2; 8 nucleotides align to TRBD1. This CDR3 is 18 amino acids long. V dropped 1 base and J dropped 1; count of bases not matched to a gene: 8. The germline CDR1 and CDR2 sequences are SNHLY and FYNNEI. As DNA, the CDR3 is TGTGCCAGCAGTGAAGACCGTCGGACAGGGAGGAACACCGGGGAGCTGTTTTTT. It specifies CASSEDRRTGRNTGELFF.

J is TRBJ1-1 and V is TRBV27; a possible D gene is TRBD1 (5 bases). Trimming removed 5 bases from V and 1 base from J, with 11 bases in between. Per germline, CDR1 MNHEY and CDR2 SMNVEV (reference sequence). This CDR3 region has 14 residues. Here the CDR3 DNA reads TGTGCCAGCAGTCCCACGGGGGGGAACACTGAAGCTTTCTTT. Translated, it gives CASSPTGGNTEAFF.

This chain uses TRBV27 with TRBJ1-2; D unclear. The CDR3 contains 15 residues. V lost 6 bases and J lost 2, with 16 bases in between. Germline V CDR1 and CDR2: MNHEY, SMNVEV (reference sequence). The DNA of the CDR3 is TGTGCCAGCAGCCCCTTGAAGGTGAGGAACTATGGCTACACCTTC. Translated: CASSPLKVRNYGYTF.

The gene calls are TRBV30 and TRBJ1-6; 7 bases fit TRBD1. In germline, CDR1 is GTSNPN, CDR2 SVGIG (reference sequence). The CDR3 contains 19 residues. Trimming took 2 bases from V and 8 from J; bases not matched to a gene: 21. CDR3 bases: TGTGCCTGGAGTTTCCGAACACAGGGGTTGGGGTTCGGGGATTCACCCCTCCACTTT. It encodes CAWSFRTQGLGFGDSPLHF.

In this sample, this clone turned up once. This chain connects TRBV5-1 to TRBJ1-1, with D unresolved. V lost 0 bases and J lost 7, with 7 bases in between. The CDR3 is 12 residues long. Germline CDR1 reads SGHRS; CDR2 reads YFSETQ. CDR3 bases: TGCGCCAGCAGCTTGGAACCGGGTGAAGCTTTCTTT. This gives the protein CASSLEPGEAFF.

The V gene is TRBV28, the J gene TRBJ1-6; 12 bases fit TRBD1. The CDR3 has 18 residues. The germline gives CDR1 MDHEN, CDR2 SYDVKM. V lost 5 bases and J lost 8; bases outside the gene matches: 13. CDR3 loop: CASSPPPRDRGLYSPLHF. The CDR3 DNA is TGTGCCAGCAGTCCACCCCCAAGGGACAGGGGGCTATATTCACCCCTCCACTTT.

This clone was found once. The rearrangement joins TRBV5-3 to TRBJ1-2, with D possibly being TRBD1 (6 bases). TRBV5-3 is sorted into the ORF group, with uncertain function. Trimming cost V 8 bases and J 6 bases, with 14 bases left between them. The CDR3 is made up of 12 amino acids. The CDR3 reads CARLNYRDGYTF. The CDR3 bases are TGTGCCAGGTTGAATTACAGGGATGGCTACACCTTC.

The rearrangement links TRBV18 to TRBJ1-1, with D unresolved. From germline, CDR1 is KGHSH and CDR2 LQKENI. The CDR3 sequence is 15 residues long. Trimming removed 4 bases at V and 2 bases at J, with 14 bases between. Written as DNA, the CDR3 is TGTGCCAGCTCACTAACTTCTTCGACAAACACTGAAGCTTTCTTT. Translation gives CASSLTSSTNTEAFF. The full variable domain, completed using reference TRBV18 and TRBJ1-1, is NAGVMQNPRHLVRRRGQEARLRCSPMKGHSHVYWYRQLPEEGLKFMVYLQKENIIDESGMPKERFSAEFPKEGPSILRIQQVVRGDSAAYFCASSLTSSTNTEAFFGQGTRLTVV.

The J gene is TRBJ2-4, the V gene TRBV6-4; TRBD1 matches 7 bases. Germline CDR1 reads MRHNA; CDR2 reads SNTAGT. The CDR3 extends over 15 amino acids. Trimming took 3 bases from V and 9 from J; bases not matched to a gene: 11. CDR3 in DNA: TGTGCCAGCAGTGAACAGGGGCAGGGCGTGGGCATTCAGTACTTC. Amino acids: CASSEQGQGVGIQYF.

This clone was found once. The chain is built from TRBV3-1 (or the pseudogene TRBV3-2) and TRBJ1-3; a possible D gene is TRBD1 (5 bases). CDR1 is LGHDT, CDR2 YNNKEL, per germline (reference sequence). Trimming removed 1 base from V and 11 bases from J, with 12 bases in between. CDR3 length: 13 residues. CDR3 amino acids: CASSQVQGAPIYF. CDR3 sequence (DNA): TGTGCCAGCAGCCAAGTGCAAGGGGCCCCCATATATTTT.

The chain joins TRBV19 to TRBJ1-1, with D possibly being TRBD1 (6 bases). Germline CDR1 reads LNHDA; CDR2 reads SQIVND (reference sequence). Trimming took 6 bases from V and 1 from J, leaving 12 bases between them. CDR3 length: 14 residues. The CDR3 DNA is TGTGCCAGTAGATGGGGGCTGGGGAACACTGAAGCTTTCTTT. Translated, it gives CASRWGLGNTEAFF. Filled out from reference TRBV19 and TRBJ1-1, the complete variable domain reads DGGITQSPKYLFRKEGQNVTLSCEQNLNHDAMYWYRQDPGQGLRLIYYSQIVNDFQKGDIAEGYSVSREKKESFPLTVTSAQKNPTAFYLCASRWGLGNTEAFFGQGTRLTVV.

This clone was found a few times. J is TRBJ2-2 and V is TRBV2; a possible D gene is TRBD1 (5 bases). Trimming removed 5 bases from V and 7 bases from J, with 14 bases in between. This CDR3 has 14 amino acids. Germline-derived CDR1 and CDR2 are SNHLY and FYNNEI. For the CDR3, the DNA is TGTGCCAGCAGTAATCCCTCAGGACACGGGGAGCTGTTTTTT. This codes for CASSNPSGHGELFF.

The sample holds one count of this clone. The chain uses TRBV27 and TRBJ2-2, with unresolved D. Per germline, CDR1 MNHEY and CDR2 SMNVEV (reference sequence). This CDR3 has 16 amino acids. V gave up 5 bases and J gave up 0 bases, with 13 bases separating them. In DNA form, the CDR3 reads TGTGCCAGCAGTACTCGGTTCGTTTCGAACACCGGGGAGCTGTTTTTT. It is translated as CASSTRFVSNTGELFF.

J is TRBJ1-2 and V is TRBV7-9, with unresolved D. The length of the CDR3 is 14 residues. V shed 6 bases and J shed 2 bases, with 13 bases lying between them. In germline, CDR1 is SEHNR, CDR2 FQNEAQ (reference sequence). Here the CDR3 DNA reads TGTGCCAGCAGTCCTACTACGGTGAACTATGGCTACACCTTC. Protein sequence: CASSPTTVNYGYTF.

This clone was picked up a small number of times. The chain joins TRBV25-1 to TRBJ1-6; D ambiguous. The V gene's germline CDR1 is MGHDK and CDR2 SYGVNS. This CDR3 has 15 residues. Trimming removed 3 bases from V and 6 bases from J, with 12 bases in between. Here the CDR3 reads CASSDRRAFNSPLHF. The CDR3 region has the DNA TGTGCCAGCAGTGACCGGCGGGCTTTTAATTCACCCCTCCACTTT.

The genes are TRBV11-3 and TRBJ1-1; possible D gene TRBD1, 6 bases. This CDR3 comprises 12 residues. Germline V gene sequence: CDR1 SGHNT, CDR2 YENEEA. V was clipped by 8 bases and J by 4 bases, with 11 bases between them. This chain's CDR3 is CASREGVTEAFF. The CDR3 DNA follows: TGTGCCAGCCGAGAGGGGGTCACTGAAGCTTTCTTT.

The chain combines TRBV5-6 with TRBJ1-5; D gene uncertain. The CDR3 length is 13 residues. V was trimmed by 0 bases and J by 8 bases, leaving 9 bases between them. Germline assignment: CDR1 SGHDT and CDR2 YYEEEE. For the CDR3, the DNA is TGTGCCAGCAGCTTGGGAGGTATTGAGCCCCAGCATTTT. It translates to CASSLGGIEPQHF.

J is TRBJ2-2 and V is TRBV11-3; 7 positions match TRBD1. With 3 bases clipped from V and 9 bases from J, the junction kept 4 bases outside the gene matches. CDR3 size: 13 residues. CDR1 and CDR2 from the germline V gene are SGHNT and YENEEA. CDR3 protein: CASSFLRGRELFF. As DNA, the CDR3 is TGTGCCAGCAGCTTCCTCAGGGGGAGGGAGCTGTTTTTT.

V usage is TRBV25-1 and J usage is TRBJ1-1, with D possibly being TRBD1 (5 bases). Per germline, CDR1 MGHDK and CDR2 SYGVNS. The CDR3 runs to 12 residues. V lost 4 bases, J lost 10 bases, and 13 bases lay in between. CDR3 loop: CASSGGRGRAFF. The DNA for the CDR3 is TGTGCCAGCAGTGGCGGTCGGGGGAGAGCTTTCTTT.

This chain links TRBV29-1 with TRBJ2-3, with a tentative D call TRBD1 (5 bases). There are 16 residues in the CDR3. Germline V CDR1 and CDR2: SQVTM, ANQGSEA. The V end was cut by 1 base, the J end by 4 bases, with 18 bases between. CDR3 amino acids: CSVEVPTARWADTQYF. The CDR3 DNA follows: TGCAGCGTTGAAGTTCCGACAGCCAGGTGGGCAGATACGCAGTATTTT.

The chain is built from TRBV6-5 and TRBJ2-1; D not certain. Deletions cut 5 bases from V and 6 bases from J, with 14 bases between. CDR3 length equals 14 residues. The germline V gene has CDR1 MNHEY and CDR2 SVGAGI. The CDR3 reads CASSTATPINEQFF. For the CDR3, the DNA is TGTGCCAGCAGTACTGCGACTCCTATCAATGAGCAGTTCTTC.

The chain joins TRBV28 to TRBJ2-6, with D hard to call. CDR3 size: 16 residues. The germline V gene has CDR1 MDHEN and CDR2 SYDVKM. V lost 5 bases and J 2 bases, leaving 13 bases between the germline ends. CDR3 in DNA: TGTGCCAGCAGTGCCCCTCGTGAGCCTGGGGCCAACGTCCTGACTTTC. This codes for CASSAPREPGANVLTF.

The chain has TRBV12-3 or TRBV12-4 and TRBJ2-3, with D possibly being TRBD1 (5 bases). The CDR3 has 13 amino acids. Between the trimmed V and J ends, which lost 6 bases and 2 bases, there was a span of 9 bases. The CDR3 loop reads CASRGATTDTQYF. The CDR3 DNA sequence: TGTGCCAGCAGAGGGGCCACCACAGATACGCAGTATTTT.